Here is one TCR beta chain with its context. This clonotype appeared a few times. This clone's antigen is unknown. There are no base qualities to consult, and no much larger clone falls within one base. Library creation used RT-PCR. The sequencing machine was a NextSeq 550. Through fastp at Q25 and MiXCR, TCRdb rebuilt clones from the public reads, retaining in-frame beta chains. Rows matching on CDR3 protein sequence are summarized as one entry with the most common DNA and genes. The sample data list fewer than 500,000 distinct CDR3 sequences, and 16% of these were observed just once. 6.5% to 7.5% of the sample belongs to the ten largest clones. Spanning cysteine to phenylalanine, the CDR3 consists of 13 amino acids. Of all the DNA, just the CDR3 is kept, 39 bases in frame from base 1. Sequences GTSNPN (CDR1) and SVGIG (CDR2) are obtained from the germline V gene (reference sequence). Deletion took 5 bases off V and 4 bases off J, with a span of 15 bases between the germline ends.

The sample comes from a study of patients and donors after allogeneic stem cell transplantation (dated by TCRdb to about 2020). The sample taken for sequencing was blood, either unsorted or a sorted T cell fraction (not recorded which). This TCR came from a human donor who was either an allogeneic HSCT recipient or a stem cell or donor lymphocyte infusion donor (not recorded which). It is not recorded whose cells these are; they may come from a transplant donor. The rearrangement combines TRBV30 with TRBJ2-7; no D gene can be assigned with confidence. Read as DNA, the sequence is TGTGCCTGGCACAGTGTACCCCATTACGAGCAGTACTTC. Its coded protein is CAWHSVPHYEQYF.